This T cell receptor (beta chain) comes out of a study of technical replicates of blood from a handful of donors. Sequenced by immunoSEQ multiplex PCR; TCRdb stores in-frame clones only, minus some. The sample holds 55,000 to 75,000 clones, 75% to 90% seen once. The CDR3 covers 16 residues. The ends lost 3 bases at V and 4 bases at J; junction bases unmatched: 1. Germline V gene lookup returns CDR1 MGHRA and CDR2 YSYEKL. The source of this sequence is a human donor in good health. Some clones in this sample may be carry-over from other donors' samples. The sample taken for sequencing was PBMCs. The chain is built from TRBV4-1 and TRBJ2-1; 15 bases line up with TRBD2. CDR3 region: CASSQGTSGGYNEQFF. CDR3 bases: TGCGCCAGCAGCCAGGGGACTAGCGGGGGGTACAATGAGCAGTTCTTC.